The 16 T cell receptor beta chains in this list originate from one sample, sequenced in a study of T-cell memory formation after mild COVID-19. MiXCR, run by TCRdb on the 5' RACE reads, gives a single entry per CDR3 protein. The sample includes 290,000 or so distinct CDR3 sequences, approximately 19% of them seen just once. Source material: PBMCs or a T cell subset sorted from them (not recorded which). Receptor source: a young man who had mild COVID-19 (a few samples of this study predate the infection). Cell type and time point are not known.

This clonotype was found many times. This sequence joins TRBV12-3 or TRBV12-4 and TRBJ2-1; D gene ambiguous. The CDR3 runs to 10 residues. The V end was cut by 5 bases, the J end by 5 bases, with 1 base between. In DNA, the CDR3 is TGTGCCAGCAGTGACAATGAGCAGTTCTTC. It codes for CASSDNEQFF.

The rearrangement links TRBV7-2 to TRBJ1-2; 7 nucleotides match TRBD1. Germline CDR1 reads SGHTA; CDR2 reads FQGNSA. V lost 8 bases to trimming and J lost 7 bases; unmatched junction nucleotides: 7. The CDR3 sequence is 12 residues long. CDR3 sequence reads: CASRDRVFGYTF. The CDR3 DNA reads TGTGCCAGCCGAGACAGGGTTTTTGGCTACACCTTC.

The sample holds a few counts of this clonotype. This chain joins TRBV4-1 and TRBJ1-3; D perhaps matches TRBD1 (5 bases). Per the germline V gene, CDR1 is MGHRA and CDR2 is YSYEKL. CDR3 length: 17 residues. The V end was cut by 9 bases, the J end by 0 bases, with 21 bases between. The CDR3 is CASREQDLIHSGNTIYF. The CDR3 nucleotides are TGCGCCAGTCGGGAACAGGACTTAATACACTCTGGAAACACCATATATTTT.

J is TRBJ1-2 and V is TRBV20-1; tentatively, D is TRBD1 (6 bases). Trimming took off 4 bases at V and 12 bases at J, with 24 bases between the two ends. CDR1 and CDR2 from the germline V gene are DFQATT and SNEGSKA (reference sequence). CDR3 size: 14 residues. CDR3 nucleotide sequence: TGCAGTGCTACTACAGGGTTGGGAGGAGGGGACCACACCTTC. Its protein is CSATTGLGGGDHTF.

The V gene is TRBV19, the J gene TRBJ1-2; tentatively, D is TRBD1 (6 bases). V gave up 6 bases and J gave up 6 bases, with 20 bases separating them. CDR3 length: 15 amino acids. From germline, CDR1 is LNHDA and CDR2 SQIVND (reference sequence). The CDR3 is CASSDPSTGANGYTF. CDR3 nucleotide sequence: TGTGCCAGTAGCGATCCCTCGACGGGGGCGAATGGCTACACCTTC.

Details on this clonotype: A much larger clone is a single base away; this may be a read error. The chain carries TRBV11-2 and TRBJ2-1; 12 positions agree with TRBD2. Germline V CDR1 and CDR2: SGHAT, FQNNGV. The CDR3 covers 14 residues. CDR3 amino acids: CASSPRTSGDEKFF. The CDR3 DNA sequence: TGTGCCAGCAGCCCGCGGACTAGCGGGGATGAGAAGTTCTTC.

V gene TRBV12-3 or TRBV12-4 combines with J gene TRBJ1-2; weak D call: TRBD1 (5 bases). Deletions cut 7 bases from V and 8 bases from J, with 17 bases between. There are 13 residues in the CDR3. The CDR3 protein is CASISTGPGGYTF. CDR3 bases: TGTGCCAGCATCTCCACAGGCCCGGGAGGCTACACCTTC.

The chain recombines TRBV25-1 with TRBJ2-3, with D unclear. Germline CDR1 MGHDK, CDR2 SYGVNS. V lost 1 base, J lost 2 bases, and 13 bases lay in between. The CDR3 contains 16 residues. The DNA for the CDR3 is TGTGCCAGCAGTGAATCGGACCCGGAGAACACAGATACGCAGTATTTT. This codes for CASSESDPENTDTQYF.

The chain joins TRBV5-1 to TRBJ1-2; a possible D gene is TRBD1 (5 bases). The CDR3 extends over 18 amino acids. The germline V and J ends were trimmed by 0 bases and 1 base, with 19 bases remaining between them. Germline V gene data show CDR1 as SGHRS and CDR2 as YFSETQ. CDR3 protein: CASSLDDLTGEINYGYTF. In nucleotides, the CDR3 is TGCGCCAGCAGCTTGGATGACTTAACAGGCGAAATTAACTATGGCTACACCTTC.

The chain recombines TRBV7-9 with TRBJ1-2, with TRBD1 matching 8 bases. Germline lookup yields CDR1 SEHNR and CDR2 FQNEAQ (reference sequence). V trimming: 5 bases; J trimming: 4 bases; junction bases outside the gene matches: 6. This CDR3 region has 14 residues. CDR3 in DNA: TGTGCCAGCAGCCTGGGAGACAGGGGCTATGGCTACACCTTC. Its protein is CASSLGDRGYGYTF.

This clonotype was observed a handful of times. The chain has TRBV9 and TRBJ2-3; D unclear. Trimming took 4 bases from V and 7 from J, leaving 10 bases between them. The CDR3 totals 12 residues. Germline loops: CDR1 SGDLS, CDR2 YYNGEE. The CDR3 DNA is TGTGCCAGCAGCTCCGGCTATAATACGCAGTATTTT. Its protein product is CASSSGYNTQYF. The variable domain in full, completed from reference TRBV9 and TRBJ2-3, reads DSGVTQTPKHLITATGQRVTLRCSPRSGDLSVYWYQQSLDQGLQFLIQYYNGEERAKGNILERFSAQQFPDLHSELNLSSLELGDSALYFCASSSGYNTQYFGPGTRLTVL.

The sample holds many counts of this clonotype. This sequence joins TRBV24-1 and TRBJ1-5; D ambiguous. The CDR3 extends over 14 amino acids. V lost 6 bases and J lost 4, with 12 bases in between. Germline loops: CDR1 KGHDR, CDR2 SFDVKD. Here the CDR3 reads CATSHRLGNQPQHF. In nucleotides, the CDR3 is TGTGCCACCAGTCATCGCCTGGGTAATCAGCCCCAGCATTTT.

V is TRBV4-1 and J is TRBJ2-5; D not resolved. Germline lookup yields CDR1 MGHRA and CDR2 YSYEKL. V was cut by 6 bases and J by 5 bases, with 13 bases left in between. This CDR3 has 13 residues. The CDR3 region has the DNA TGCGCCAGCAGTCAGACACCACGGGAGACCCAGTACTTC. Residues: CASSQTPRETQYF.

This clonotype appeared a few times. The chain employs TRBV7-2 and TRBJ2-3; 8 bases match TRBD2. J was trimmed by 2 bases and V by 1 base; bases with no gene match: 5. The CDR3 extends over 16 amino acids. Germline CDR1 and CDR2: SGHTA and FQGNSA. Here the CDR3 reads CASSLDLRGATDTQYF. The CDR3 DNA sequence: TGTGCCAGCAGCTTAGATCTGCGGGGGGCCACAGATACGCAGTATTTT.

This clonotype was found a few times. The V call is TRBV7-9, the J call TRBJ2-1; a possible D gene is TRBD2 (5 bases). Germline assignment: CDR1 SEHNR and CDR2 FQNEAQ (reference sequence). CDR3 length equals 13 residues. V dropped 3 bases and J dropped 7 bases, with 10 bases sitting between them. CDR3 protein: CASSFRRGNEQFF. The CDR3 nucleotides read TGTGCCAGCAGCTTCCGCCGAGGGAATGAGCAGTTCTTC.

This clonotype was seen a few times. The chain recombines TRBV10-1 with TRBJ1-1; possible D gene TRBD1, 5 bases. Trimming shortened V by 2 bases and J by 3 bases, and 16 bases separated the two germline ends. The CDR3 consists of 16 residues. CDR1 is WNHNN, CDR2 SYGVQD, per germline (reference sequence). CDR3 sequence (DNA): TGCGCCAGCAGTGAGGATCAGGGTCCCGGGTACACTGAAGCTTTCTTT. Its protein product is CASSEDQGPGYTEAFF.